The 30 T cell receptor beta chains below were found in one sample sequenced in a study of blood T cell repertoires in COVID-19. This table comes from immunoSEQ multiplex PCR, and its TCRdb copy is limited to in-frame clones, with some not included. The profile shows around 170,000 clones, roughly 82% of them singletons. Sequencing input: PBMCs or T cells enriched from blood (not recorded which). All receptors derive from a woman in her twenties or thirties who had recovered from COVID-19.

The rearrangement uses TRBV27 and TRBJ1-1; no clear D. CDR3 size: 14 residues. Trimming took 3 bases from V and 1 from J, leaving 9 bases between them. Germline V lookup: CDR1 MNHEY, CDR2 SMNVEV (reference sequence). CDR3 DNA sequence: TGTGCCAGCAGTTTGTTGGGGAGGAACACTGAAGCTTTCTTT. Translating it yields CASSLLGRNTEAFF.

The chain links TRBV6-5 to TRBJ1-2, with 7 nucleotides matching TRBD1. Trimming took 6 bases from V and 8 from J; bases not matched to a gene: 9. Germline CDR1 and CDR2: MNHEY and SVGAGI. The CDR3 totals 13 residues. The chain's CDR3 is CASSNDRAGGYTF. DNA for the CDR3: TGTGCCAGCAGCAACGACAGGGCCGGAGGCTACACCTTC.

This chain joins TRBV14 and TRBJ2-3; 8 bases match TRBD2. This CDR3 is built from 15 residues. The J segment lost 4 bases and the V segment lost 1 base, leaving 4 bases of the junction unmatched. The germline CDR1 and CDR2 sequences are SGHDN and FVKESK. The CDR3 region has the DNA TGTGCCAGCAGCCAAGGGACTAGCTGGGCAGATACGCAGTATTTT. As protein: CASSQGTSWADTQYF.

The rearrangement uses TRBV29-1 and TRBJ2-7; 7 nucleotides line up with TRBD2. The germline V gene has CDR1 SQVTM and CDR2 ANQGSEA. The CDR3 spans 14 residues. The V and J ends lost 2 bases and 0 bases, in that order; junction bases with no gene match: 4. The CDR3: CSVELAANSYEQYF. Written as DNA, the CDR3 is TGCAGCGTTGAACTAGCGGCTAACTCCTACGAGCAGTACTTC.

Notes on this clone: This same CDR3 is encoded by further DNA sequences in the sample. The chain carries TRBV5-4 and TRBJ2-5, with D unclear. Germline lookup yields CDR1 SGHNT and CDR2 YYREEE (reference sequence). The V and J ends lost 1 base and 2 bases respectively, with 9 bases between them. The CDR3 runs to 14 residues. This CDR3 reads CASSLRTAQETQYF. Here the CDR3 DNA reads TGTGCCAGCAGCTTGAGAACAGCTCAAGAGACCCAGTACTTC. Complete variable domain (other parts from reference TRBV5-4 and TRBJ2-5): ETGVTQSPTHLIKTRGQQVTLRCSSQSGHNTVSWYQQALGQGPQFIFQYYREEENGRGNFPPRFSGLQFPNYSSELNVNALELDDSALYLCASSLRTAQETQYFGPGTRLLVL.

V usage is TRBV10-2 and J usage is TRBJ2-3; no firm D call. In germline, CDR1 is WSHSY, CDR2 SAAADI. V gave up 6 bases and J gave up 0 bases, with 10 bases separating them. The CDR3 consists of 14 residues. The CDR3 loop is CASRAVLSTDTQYF. The CDR3 coding sequence is TGCGCCAGCAGAGCCGTCCTTAGCACAGATACGCAGTATTTT.

This clone was observed a single time. The rearrangement joins TRBV10-2 to TRBJ1-5, with 9 nucleotides matching TRBD1. This CDR3 contains 14 residues. Trimming removed 8 bases from V and 6 bases from J; junction bases left unmatched: 8. Looked up from germline, CDR1 is WSHSY and CDR2 is SAAADI. The CDR3 DNA sequence: TGCGCCAGCTCAGGACAGGGGCAGGGTCAGCCCCAGCATTTT. Translated: CASSGQGQGQPQHF.

The chain recombines TRBV4-1 with TRBJ2-3; 10 bases fit TRBD1. Germline-derived CDR1 and CDR2 are MGHRA and YSYEKL. J gave up 3 bases and V 4 bases, and 10 bases lay outside the gene matches. This CDR3 contains 17 residues. The CDR3 DNA is TGCGCCAGCAGCCGCCTCGGCCGGGACAGGGGAACAGATACGCAGTATTTT. Its protein is CASSRLGRDRGTDTQYF.

V usage is TRBV7-2 and J usage is TRBJ1-4; D is possibly TRBD1 (5 bases). There are 15 residues in the CDR3. Trimming left V 5 bases short and J 5 bases short, with 15 bases between. Germline V gene sequence: CDR1 SGHTA, CDR2 FQGNSA. The CDR3 DNA is TGTGCCAGCAGCAACCGGGGGGGTAGAAATGAAAAACTGTTTTTT. It is translated as CASSNRGGRNEKLFF.

The chain combines TRBV6-5 with TRBJ1-2; D call uncertain. The CDR3 is 16 residues long. V was cut by 0 bases and J by 5 bases, with 16 bases left in between. The germline V gene encodes CDR1 MNHEY and CDR2 SVGAGI. The chain's CDR3 is CASSYSRSWGGYGYTF. The CDR3 bases are TGTGCCAGCAGTTACTCGAGGAGCTGGGGAGGGTATGGCTACACCTTC.

The V call is TRBV19, the J call TRBJ2-2; 7 positions match TRBD1. The germline CDR1 and CDR2 sequences are LNHDA and SQIVND (reference sequence). The CDR3 spans 15 residues. The trim removed 7 bases at V and 6 bases at J, leaving 11 bases unmatched. In DNA, the CDR3 is TGTGCCAGTACAACGGACAGGATAAGGCCCGGGGAGCTGTTTTTT. This translates into CASTTDRIRPGELFF.

Here the CDR3 DNA reads TGTGCCAGCAGCTTAGGGACCGACGCGGGGCCCCGGAACGAGCAGTACTTC. Encoded protein: CASSLGTDAGPRNEQYF. This chain uses TRBV7-9 with TRBJ2-7, with a tentative D call TRBD2 (6 bases). The CDR3 length is 17 residues. Germline assignment: CDR1 SEHNR and CDR2 FQNEAQ (reference sequence). V shed 1 base and J shed 5 bases, with 21 bases lying between them. Combining the CDR3 with reference TRBV7-9 and TRBJ2-7 gives the whole variable domain DTGVSQNPRHKITKRGQNVTFRCDPISEHNRLYWYRQTLGQGPEFLTYFQNEAQLEKSRLLSDRFSAERPKGSFSTLEIQRTEQGDSAMYLCASSLGTDAGPRNEQYFGPGTRLTVT.

The genes are TRBV10-1 and TRBJ1-2; TRBD1 aligns across 11 bases. Germline values: CDR1 WNHNN, CDR2 SYGVQD (reference sequence). V was clipped by 2 bases and J by 8 bases; unmatched bases: 4. This CDR3 is 14 amino acids long. This CDR3 is CASSEGQGAIGYTF. The CDR3 DNA follows: TGCGCCAGCAGTGAGGGACAGGGGGCGATCGGCTACACCTTC.

There are a few counts of this clone. The J gene is TRBJ2-5, the V gene TRBV7-6, with TRBD1 matching over 9 bases. The V gene's germline CDR1 is SGHVS and CDR2 FNYEAQ. Trimming removed 2 bases from V and 2 bases from J; junction bases left unmatched: 3. CDR3 length: 15 amino acids. The chain's CDR3 is CASSLRTGAQETQYF. CDR3 bases: TGTGCCAGCAGCTTACGGACAGGGGCGCAAGAGACCCAGTACTTC. The full variable domain, rest sourced from reference TRBV7-6 and TRBJ2-5, is GAGVSQSPRYKVTKRGQDVALRCDPISGHVSLYWYRQALGQGPEFLTYFNYEAQQDKSGLPNDRFSAERPEGSISTLTIQRTEQRDSAMYRCASSLRTGAQETQYFGPGTRLLVL.

V and J are TRBV6-6 and TRBJ2-7, with 13 bases fitting TRBD2. The CDR3 loop spans 18 amino acids. J gave up 0 bases and V 5 bases, and 10 bases lay outside the gene matches. Germline lookup yields CDR1 MNHNY and CDR2 SVGAGI (reference sequence). The CDR3 reads CASSPRTSGRISSYEQYF. CDR3 in DNA: TGTGCCAGCAGTCCCCGGACTAGCGGGAGAATTTCCTCCTACGAGCAGTACTTC.

The V gene is TRBV18, the J gene TRBJ2-5; 11 bases map to TRBD1. Germline V gene sequence: CDR1 KGHSH, CDR2 LQKENI. This CDR3 region has 13 residues. J was trimmed by 6 bases and V by 5 bases; bases with no gene match: 2. Here the CDR3 DNA reads TGTGCCAGCTCAGCGGACAGGGGGCAGACCCAGTACTTC. Translation: CASSADRGQTQYF.

V and J are TRBV27 and TRBJ2-1; D gene ambiguous. Germline V gene data show CDR1 as MNHEY and CDR2 as SMNVEV (reference sequence). The CDR3 is 11 amino acids. Between the trimmed V and J ends, which lost 5 bases and 4 bases, there was a span of 3 bases. The CDR3 DNA is TGTGCCAGCAGTCGTTACAATGAGCAGTTCTTC. This sequence encodes CASSRYNEQFF.

The V gene is TRBV7-6, the J gene TRBJ2-1, with D tentatively TRBD2 (7 bases). This CDR3 has 16 residues. V was pared by 1 base and J by 9 bases, with 19 bases between. The germline gives CDR1 SGHVS, CDR2 FNYEAQ. CDR3 in DNA: TGTGCCAGCAGCTTAGTAATGGGATATAGGGGGGGTGAGCAGTTCTTC. This codes for CASSLVMGYRGGEQFF.

The rearrangement links TRBV5-1 to TRBJ1-1, with D unresolved. CDR3 size: 14 residues. Per the germline V gene, CDR1 is SGHRS and CDR2 is YFSETQ. Trimming left V 4 bases short and J 5 bases short, with 15 bases between. CDR3 amino acids: CASSRNPDETEAFF. The CDR3 DNA reads TGCGCCAGCAGCCGAAACCCCGATGAGACTGAAGCTTTCTTT.

The chain links TRBV6-5 to TRBJ2-7; D is possibly TRBD2 (5 bases). Trimming pared 2 bases from V and 3 bases from J, leaving 8 bases between. The germline gives CDR1 MNHEY, CDR2 SVGAGI. This CDR3 is 13 amino acids long. Written as DNA, the CDR3 is TGTGCCAGCAGTTACACTAGGCTCTACGAGCAGTACTTC. This encodes CASSYTRLYEQYF.

Here the CDR3 reads CATAGGEQPQHF. As DNA, the CDR3 is TGTGCCACTGCGGGAGGGGAGCAGCCCCAGCATTTT. This chain joins TRBV12-3 or TRBV12-4 and TRBJ1-5; possible D gene TRBD1, 5 bases. With 10 bases removed from V and 7 bases from J, the gap between germline ends came to 14 bases. This CDR3 is built from 12 residues.

This clone is a singleton in its sample. The chain carries TRBV7-9 and TRBJ2-2; 7 nucleotides align to TRBD2. The CDR3 contains 16 residues. The V and J ends lost 0 bases and 5 bases, in that order; junction bases with no gene match: 6. Germline lookup yields CDR1 SEHNR and CDR2 FQNEAQ (reference sequence). The CDR3 DNA follows: TGTGCCAGCAGCTTAGCGGCTGCGGGGGAAACCGGGGAGCTGTTTTTT. This codes for CASSLAAAGETGELFF.

The chain has TRBV4-1 and TRBJ2-7, with 7 bases fitting TRBD1. The junction had 7 bases not matched to a gene; V was cut back by 1 base and J by 4 bases. Germline assignment: CDR1 MGHRA and CDR2 YSYEKL. The CDR3 consists of 15 residues. As DNA, the CDR3 is TGCGCCAGCAGCCAAGGTCCGGGACAGATATACGAGCAGTACTTC. This sequence encodes CASSQGPGQIYEQYF.

The chain links TRBV16 to TRBJ2-2, with 11 bases aligning to TRBD2. Trimming cost V 3 bases and J 5 bases; bases outside gene matches: 2. This CDR3 spans 15 amino acids. Per the germline V gene, CDR1 is KGHSY and CDR2 is FQNENV. DNA for the CDR3: TGTGCCAGCAGCCAGGGACTAGCGGCAACCGGGGAGCTGTTTTTT. Its protein is CASSQGLAATGELFF.

This chain connects TRBV30 to TRBJ1-2, with TRBD1 as a possible D gene (6 bases). The V end was cut by 3 bases, the J end by 6 bases, with 11 bases between. The germline V gene encodes CDR1 GTSNPN and CDR2 SVGIG (reference sequence). This CDR3 contains 12 residues. The CDR3 DNA is TGTGCCTGGAGAAAGGGGGAAAATGGCTACACCTTC. It codes for CAWRKGENGYTF.

The chain combines TRBV6-5 with TRBJ1-4; no firm D call. The CDR3 covers 14 residues. V was clipped by 5 bases and J by 4 bases, with 11 bases between them. Germline CDR1 reads MNHEY; CDR2 reads SVGAGI. The CDR3 DNA follows: TGTGCCAGCAGTCGAGGGTCCGTTAATGAAAAACTGTTTTTT. It is translated as CASSRGSVNEKLFF.

The V gene is TRBV6-5, the J gene TRBJ2-2; TRBD1 agrees at 8 bases. The V segment lost 6 bases and the J segment 4 bases; nucleotides outside the gene matches: 4. Germline V lookup: CDR1 MNHEY, CDR2 SVGAGI. The CDR3 contains 14 residues. The CDR3 nucleotides are TGTGCCAGCAGACGGACAGGGTCCACCGGGGAGCTGTTTTTT. Translation gives CASRRTGSTGELFF.

V is TRBV28 and J is TRBJ2-7; 8 bases fit TRBD2. There are 19 residues in the CDR3. The ends lost 10 bases at V and 1 base at J; junction bases unmatched: 24. From germline, CDR1 is MDHEN and CDR2 SYDVKM. As DNA, the CDR3 is TGTGCCACCAATTCGGGGGGGACACTAAGGTCCAAGGGGTCCTACGAGCAGTACTTC. Translated: CATNSGGTLRSKGSYEQYF.

The V gene is TRBV30, the J gene TRBJ2-7; 9 bases map to TRBD2. The V gene end was trimmed by 3 bases and the J gene end by 3 bases; junction bases not matched to a gene: 9. Germline lookup yields CDR1 GTSNPN and CDR2 SVGIG (reference sequence). This CDR3 comprises 15 residues. The CDR3 is CAWSPTGTSSYEQYF. The CDR3 DNA is TGTGCCTGGAGCCCGACCGGGACTAGCAGCTACGAGCAGTACTTC.

This clone was seen more than once but under ten times. This rearrangement joins TRBV18 to TRBJ2-3, with a tentative D call TRBD1 (6 bases). V was trimmed by 2 bases and J by 4 bases, leaving 10 bases between them. CDR1 KGHSH and CDR2 LQKENI come from the germline V gene. The CDR3 consists of 14 residues. CDR3 loop: CASSPTTGPDTQYF. DNA of the CDR3: TGTGCCAGCTCACCAACTACAGGGCCAGATACGCAGTATTTT.